This TCR beta chain was sequenced for a study of blood T cell repertoires in COVID-19. Per the study methods: Counts of nucleated cells, estimated from reference gene primer amplification, were obtained. The data were produced by immunoSEQ multiplex PCR, yet TCRdb's version contains in-frame clones alone and is incomplete. The V and J calls and the clone size are those of that table, but D and trimming were determined from the DNA. The sample shows roughly 230,000 clones, more than 65% of them seen only once. There are 15 residues in the CDR3. In germline, CDR1 is GTSNPN, CDR2 SVGIG (reference sequence). Trimming left V 0 bases short and J 7 bases short, with 18 bases between.

The specimen sequenced was peripheral blood. The chain recombines TRBV30 with TRBJ2-5; D might be TRBD1 (5 bases). This TCR derives from a woman of 80 years or more with acute or convalescent COVID-19. CDR3 DNA: TGTGCCTGGAGTGTACAGGTAGCCTCCGCAGCGACCCAGTACTTC. Translation gives CAWSVQVASAATQYF.